Following are 19 T cell receptor beta chains from one sample sequenced in a study of T cell clusters in autoimmune cytopenias. TRB rearrangements were amplified by touch-down multiplex PCR with mixed TRB-A/B primers. Using the multiplex PCR reads, TCRdb records one entry per CDR3 protein without DNA. Here the sample table reports 4,500 to 5,500 distinct CDR3 sequences. Some 40,000 genome equivalents of blood DNA were amplified for TRB. These data were also filed under a second study, of T cell repertoires in aging, cancer and after chemotherapy.

The material sequenced was peripheral blood. These TCRs come from a human donor with chronic lymphocytic leukemia. The donor label of this sample is uncertain.

The genes are TRBV15 and TRBJ2-1; TCRdb gives TRBD1 as the D gene, but with no DNA this cannot be confirmed. Germline V gene sequence: CDR1 LNHNV, CDR2 YYDKDF (reference sequence). The CDR3 is 16 residues long. The CDR3 region is CATSRDVGAGYNEQFF.

This chain uses TRBV27 with TRBJ2-3; TCRdb gives TRBD1 as the D gene, but with no DNA this cannot be confirmed. Germline CDR1 is MNHEY and CDR2 is SMNVEV (reference sequence). The CDR3 runs 14 residues. CDR3: CASSRGASTDTQYF.

This rearrangement joins TRBV5-5 to TRBJ1-2; TCRdb reports TRBD1, a call that lacks DNA to check it against. Germline loops: CDR1 SGHKS, CDR2 YYEKEE (reference sequence). This CDR3 has 14 residues. The CDR3 loop is CASSFVGGSYGYTF.

The chain employs TRBV11-2 and TRBJ2-2; TCRdb's D call of TRBD1 is untestable without DNA. The germline gives CDR1 SGHAT, CDR2 FQNNGV. The CDR3 spans 15 residues. The CDR3 protein is CASSPSDSNTGELFF. Using reference TRBV11-2 and TRBJ2-2 for the parts outside the CDR3, the full variable domain is EAGVAQSPRYKIIEKRQSVAFWCNPISGHATLYWYQQILGQGPKLLIQFQNNGVVDDSQLPKDRFSAERLKGVDSTLKIQPAKLEDSAVYLCASSPSDSNTGELFFGEGSRLTVL.

V and J are TRBV7-6 and TRBJ2-7; TCRdb's D call of TRBD2 is untestable without DNA. The CDR3 totals 16 residues. Germline lookup yields CDR1 SGHVS and CDR2 FNYEAQ. The CDR3 sequence: CASSLTAWSGANEQYF.

According to its frequency, this clonotype is medium-sized. J is TRBJ1-6 and V is TRBV6-5; TCRdb's assignment of TRBD1 cannot be checked, as there is no DNA. Germline CDR1 is MNHEY and CDR2 is SVGAGI. This CDR3 spans 14 amino acids. This CDR3 is CASSYSGGNSPLHF.

By frequency, this clonotype registers medium-sized. The V and J genes are TRBV29-1 and TRBJ2-6. Looked up from germline, CDR1 is SQVTM and CDR2 is ANQGSEA. CDR3 length: 15 amino acids. CDR3 amino acids: CSVAPVGSGANVLTF.

The J gene is TRBJ2-2, the V gene TRBV10-2; TCRdb selects TRBD2, and the lack of DNA leaves this call unchecked. CDR1 and CDR2 from the germline V gene are WSHSY and SAAADI. The CDR3 runs 18 residues. CDR3 loop: CASRKRTSGGVYTGELFF.

This clonotype registers medium-sized (0.01 to 0.1%) by frequency. The rearrangement uses TRBV6-6 and TRBJ2-7. The CDR3 length is 13 residues. In germline, CDR1 is MNHNY, CDR2 SVGAGI (reference sequence). The CDR3 loop reads CASSYGVAYEQYF.

The CDR3 protein is CASSSGQGGLGTNEKLFF. The J gene is TRBJ1-4, the V gene TRBV5-5; as DNA is missing, the TRBD1 call by TCRdb cannot be tested. CDR3 length: 18 amino acids. The V gene's germline CDR1 is SGHKS and CDR2 YYEKEE (reference sequence).

V is TRBV14 and J is TRBJ2-1; TCRdb proposes TRBD2, but this gene call is untestable without DNA. CDR3 length: 15 amino acids. Looked up from germline, CDR1 is SGHDN and CDR2 is FVKESK. The CDR3 protein is CASSQGGNSYNEQFF.

The CDR3 spells CASSGSGQGTSGGYNEQFF. The chain recombines TRBV6-1 with TRBJ2-1; with no DNA, the TCRdb D assignment of TRBD2 cannot be verified. Germline loops: CDR1 MNHNS, CDR2 SASEGT. CDR3 length: 19 amino acids.

In terms of frequency, this clonotype is medium-sized (0.01 to 0.1%). This chain joins TRBV19 and TRBJ2-1; without DNA, the TCRdb call of TRBD2 cannot be checked. The CDR3 covers 15 residues. Germline CDR1 and CDR2: LNHDA and SQIVND (reference sequence). The chain's CDR3 is CASSIGGAPYNEQFF.

Its frequency marks this clonotype as medium-sized. The chain has TRBV6-4 and TRBJ2-3; the TCRdb call, TRBD2, lacks DNA for checking. The CDR3 sequence is 16 residues long. In germline, CDR1 is MRHNA, CDR2 SNTAGT. CDR3 in amino acids: CASSDGTSGGADTQYF.

V usage is TRBV11-3 and J usage is TRBJ2-5; TCRdb lists TRBD1, though no DNA is available to test this call. CDR3 size: 17 residues. Looked up from germline, CDR1 is SGHNT and CDR2 is YENEEA. The CDR3 loop reads CASSPSTPDRVPETQYF.

This clonotype is medium-sized by frequency. The rearrangement joins TRBV29-1 to TRBJ2-5. CDR3 size: 15 residues. Germline V CDR1 and CDR2: SQVTM, ANQGSEA. This CDR3 is CSVEEGIGRQETQYF.

Judged by frequency, this clonotype is medium-sized. The chain has TRBV12-3 or TRBV12-4 and TRBJ2-1; TCRdb gives TRBD2 as the D gene, but with no DNA this cannot be confirmed. The CDR3 runs 16 residues. The CDR3 here is CASKKTRLAGADEQFF.

The chain recombines TRBV27 with TRBJ2-5; TCRdb's assignment of TRBD2 cannot be checked, as there is no DNA. Germline V gene lookup returns CDR1 MNHEY and CDR2 SMNVEV (reference sequence). The CDR3 extends over 15 amino acids. CDR3 sequence reads: CASSFEPSGRETQYF.

This clonotype is called medium-sized (0.01 to 0.1%) based on its frequency. V and J are TRBV6-2 or TRBV6-3 and TRBJ2-1; TCRdb calls TRBD1, which cannot be checked without DNA. This CDR3 contains 14 residues. CDR1 is MNHEY, CDR2 SVGEGT, per germline. The CDR3 loop reads CASRRDVSYNEQFF.